This T cell receptor (beta chain) appears in the sequencing data of a study of CD8+ T cells in alopecia areata. Whole-study context: Tofacitinib administration to treated patients was oral, at 5 to 10 mg twice daily.

The CDR3 spans 17 residues. Germline V lookup: CDR1 SGHRS, CDR2 YFSETQ. V was pared by 4 bases and J by 2 bases, with 8 bases of the junction left unmatched. Treatment of the sample: oral pan-JAK inhibitor, 5-10 mg twice daily. Peripheral blood and lesional scalp punch biopsies were taken from alopecia areata patients. Study-level results: Scalp repertoires also include resident alphabeta T cells from normal skin. It was observed that many expanded lesional clones persisted in scalp and blood during tofacitinib.

After isolation, RNA underwent reverse transcription to generate cDNA as the sequencing template. TCRdb's copy holds only in-frame clones and misses some; the assay was immunoSEQ multiplex PCR. The sample contains under 350,000 clones, about 62% of which appear only once. A remark on this clone: The antigen is undetermined.

The clonotype originates from a human donor with alopecia areata. Source: CD4+ T cells sorted from blood, taken at week 24, from a patient treated with tofacitinib. The chain links TRBV5-1 to TRBJ2-6; 8 nucleotides agree with TRBD1. The chain's CDR3 is CASSGRTDRAGANVLTF. As DNA, the CDR3 is TGCGCCAGCAGCGGCCGAACGGACAGGGCTGGGGCCAACGTCCTGACTTTC.